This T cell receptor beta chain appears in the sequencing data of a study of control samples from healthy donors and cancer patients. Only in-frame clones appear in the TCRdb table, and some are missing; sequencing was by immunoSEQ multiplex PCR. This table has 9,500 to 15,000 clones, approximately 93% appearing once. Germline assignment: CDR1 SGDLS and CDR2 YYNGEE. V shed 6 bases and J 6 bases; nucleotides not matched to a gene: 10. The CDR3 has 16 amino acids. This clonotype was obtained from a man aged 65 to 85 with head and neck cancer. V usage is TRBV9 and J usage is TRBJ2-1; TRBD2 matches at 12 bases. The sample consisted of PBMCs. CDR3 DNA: TGTGCCAGCATGCGAGGGTCTAGCGGGAGGGGCAATGAGCAGTTCTTC. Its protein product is CASMRGSSGRGNEQFF. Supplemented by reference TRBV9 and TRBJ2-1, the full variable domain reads DSGVTQTPKHLITATGQRVTLRCSPRSGDLSVYWYQQSLDQGLQFLIQYYNGEERAKGNILERFSAQQFPDLHSELNLSSLELGDSALYFCASMRGSSGRGNEQFFGPGTRLTVL.